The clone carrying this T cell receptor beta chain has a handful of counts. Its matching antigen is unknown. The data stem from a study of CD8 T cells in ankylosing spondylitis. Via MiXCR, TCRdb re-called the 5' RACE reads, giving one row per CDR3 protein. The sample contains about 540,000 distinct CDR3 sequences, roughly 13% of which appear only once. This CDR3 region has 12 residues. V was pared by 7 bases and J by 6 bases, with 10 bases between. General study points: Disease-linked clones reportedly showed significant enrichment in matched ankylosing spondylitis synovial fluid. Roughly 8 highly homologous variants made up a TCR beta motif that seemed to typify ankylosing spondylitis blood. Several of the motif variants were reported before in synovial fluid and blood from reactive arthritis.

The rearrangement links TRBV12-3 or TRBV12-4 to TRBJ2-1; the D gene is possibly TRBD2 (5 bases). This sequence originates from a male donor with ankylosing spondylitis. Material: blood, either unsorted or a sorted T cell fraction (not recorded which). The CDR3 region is CASTSGINEQFF. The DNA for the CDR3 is TGTGCCAGCACTTCGGGGATCAATGAGCAGTTCTTC.